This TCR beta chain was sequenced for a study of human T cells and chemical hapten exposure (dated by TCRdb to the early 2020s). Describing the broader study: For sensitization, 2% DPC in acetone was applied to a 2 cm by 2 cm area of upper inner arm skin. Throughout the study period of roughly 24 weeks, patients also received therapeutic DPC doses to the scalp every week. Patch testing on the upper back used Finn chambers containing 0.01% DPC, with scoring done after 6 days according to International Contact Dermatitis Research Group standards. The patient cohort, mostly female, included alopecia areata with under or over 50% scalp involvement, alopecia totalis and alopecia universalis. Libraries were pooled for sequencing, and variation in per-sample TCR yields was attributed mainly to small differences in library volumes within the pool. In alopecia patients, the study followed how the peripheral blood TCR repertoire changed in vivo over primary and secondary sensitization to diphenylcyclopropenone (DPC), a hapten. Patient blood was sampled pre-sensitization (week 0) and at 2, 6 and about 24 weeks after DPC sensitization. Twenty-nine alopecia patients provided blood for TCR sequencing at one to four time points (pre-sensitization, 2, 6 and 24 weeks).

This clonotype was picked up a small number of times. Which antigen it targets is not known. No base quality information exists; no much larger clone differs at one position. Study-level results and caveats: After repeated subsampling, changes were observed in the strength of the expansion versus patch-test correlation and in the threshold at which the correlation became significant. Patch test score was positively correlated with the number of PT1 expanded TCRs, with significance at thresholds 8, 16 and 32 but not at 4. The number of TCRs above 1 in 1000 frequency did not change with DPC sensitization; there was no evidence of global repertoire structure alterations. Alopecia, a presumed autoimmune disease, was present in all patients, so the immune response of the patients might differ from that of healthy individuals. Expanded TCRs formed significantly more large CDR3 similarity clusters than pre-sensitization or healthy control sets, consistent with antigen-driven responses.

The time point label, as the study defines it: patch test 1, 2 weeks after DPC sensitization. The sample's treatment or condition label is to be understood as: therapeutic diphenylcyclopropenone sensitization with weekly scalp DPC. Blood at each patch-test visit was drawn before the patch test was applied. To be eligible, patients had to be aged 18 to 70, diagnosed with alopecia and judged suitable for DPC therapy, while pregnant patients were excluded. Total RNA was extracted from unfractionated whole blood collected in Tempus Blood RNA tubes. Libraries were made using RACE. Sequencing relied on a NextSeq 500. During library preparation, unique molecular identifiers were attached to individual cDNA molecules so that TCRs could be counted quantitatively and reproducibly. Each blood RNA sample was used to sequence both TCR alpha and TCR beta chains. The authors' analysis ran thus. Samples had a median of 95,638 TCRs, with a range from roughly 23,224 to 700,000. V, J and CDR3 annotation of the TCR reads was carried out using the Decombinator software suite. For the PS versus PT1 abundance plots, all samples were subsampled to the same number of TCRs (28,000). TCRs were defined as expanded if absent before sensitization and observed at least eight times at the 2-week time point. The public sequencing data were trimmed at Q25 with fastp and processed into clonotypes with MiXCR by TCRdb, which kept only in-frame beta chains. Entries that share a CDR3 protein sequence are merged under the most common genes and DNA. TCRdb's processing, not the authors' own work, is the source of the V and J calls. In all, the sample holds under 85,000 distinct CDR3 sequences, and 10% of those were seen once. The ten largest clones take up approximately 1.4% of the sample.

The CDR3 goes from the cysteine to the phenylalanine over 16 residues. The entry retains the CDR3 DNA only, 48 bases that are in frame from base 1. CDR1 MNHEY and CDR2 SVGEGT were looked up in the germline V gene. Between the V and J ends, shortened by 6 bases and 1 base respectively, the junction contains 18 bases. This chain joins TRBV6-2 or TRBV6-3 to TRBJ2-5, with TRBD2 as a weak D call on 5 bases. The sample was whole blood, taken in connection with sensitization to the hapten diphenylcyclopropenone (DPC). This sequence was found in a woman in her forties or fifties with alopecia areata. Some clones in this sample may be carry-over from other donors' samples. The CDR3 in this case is CASSPFGKPGQETQYF. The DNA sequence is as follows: TGTGCCAGCAGCCCATTCGGGAAGCCGGGCCAAGAGACCCAGTACTTC.